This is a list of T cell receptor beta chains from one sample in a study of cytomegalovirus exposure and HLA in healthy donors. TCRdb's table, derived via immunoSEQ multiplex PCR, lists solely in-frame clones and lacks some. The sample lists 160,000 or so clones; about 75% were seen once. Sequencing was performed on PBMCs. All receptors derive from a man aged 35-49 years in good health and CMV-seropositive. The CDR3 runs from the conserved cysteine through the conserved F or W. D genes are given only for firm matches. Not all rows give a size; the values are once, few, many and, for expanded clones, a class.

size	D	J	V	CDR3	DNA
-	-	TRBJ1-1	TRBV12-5	CASLKSGGWNTEAFF	TGTGCTAGTCTGAAATCCGGCGGATGGAACACTGAAGCTTTCTTT
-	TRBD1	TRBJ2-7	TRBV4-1	CASSQDGQGKQYF	TGCGCCAGCAGCCAAGACGGACAGGGAAAGCAGTACTTC
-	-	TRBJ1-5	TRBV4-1	CASSRLGDNSNQPQHF	TGCGCCAGCAGCCGCCTCGGGGATAATAGCAATCAGCCCCAGCATTTT
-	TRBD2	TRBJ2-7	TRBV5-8	CASTRLAETYEQYF	TGTGCCAGCACGCGGCTAGCGGAAACCTACGAGCAGTACTTC
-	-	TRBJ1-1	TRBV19	CASSIGGWPRRDTEAFF	TGTGCCAGTAGTATAGGAGGGTGGCCCCGAAGGGACACTGAAGCTTTCTTT
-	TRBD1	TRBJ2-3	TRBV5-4	CASSFRGSTDTQYF	TGTGCCAGCAGCTTCAGGGGGTCGACAGATACGCAGTATTTT
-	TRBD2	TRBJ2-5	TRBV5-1	CASSLGLAGGRGRIDF	TGCGCCAGCAGCTTGGGACTAGCGGGAGGCCGCGGTAGAATCGACTTC
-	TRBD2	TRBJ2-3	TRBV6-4	CASSDPGLGTDTQYF	TGTGCCAGCAGTGACCCGGGACTAGGCACAGATACGCAGTATTTT
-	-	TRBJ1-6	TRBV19	CASSIELALNSPLHF	TGTGCCAGTAGTATCGAACTAGCCCTTAATTCACCCCTCCACTTT
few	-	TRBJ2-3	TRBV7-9	CASRNRADTQYF	TGTGCCAGCAGAAACAGGGCTGATACGCAGTATTTT
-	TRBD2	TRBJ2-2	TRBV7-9	CASSLRLAGAGGELFF	TGTGCCAGCAGCTTACGGCTAGCGGGAGCGGGCGGGGAGCTGTTTTTT
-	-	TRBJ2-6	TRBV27	CASSLKGGTGANGLTF	TGTGCCAGCAGTTTAAAAGGGGGTACTGGGGCCAACGGCCTGACTTTC
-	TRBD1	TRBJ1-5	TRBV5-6	CASSGDRGVSQPQHF	TGTGCCAGCAGCGGGGACAGGGGGGTTAGCCAGCCCCAGCATTTT
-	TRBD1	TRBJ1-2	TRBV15	CATSRASGQGAIYGYTF	TGTGCCACCAGCAGAGCATCCGGCCAGGGGGCTATATATGGCTACACCTTC
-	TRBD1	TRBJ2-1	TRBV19	CASSSGTEFNEQFF	TGTGCCAGTAGTTCCGGGACAGAATTCAATGAGCAGTTCTTC
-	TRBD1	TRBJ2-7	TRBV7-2	CASSGTGTAYEQYF	TGTGCCAGCAGCGGCACGGGGACAGCCTACGAGCAGTACTTC